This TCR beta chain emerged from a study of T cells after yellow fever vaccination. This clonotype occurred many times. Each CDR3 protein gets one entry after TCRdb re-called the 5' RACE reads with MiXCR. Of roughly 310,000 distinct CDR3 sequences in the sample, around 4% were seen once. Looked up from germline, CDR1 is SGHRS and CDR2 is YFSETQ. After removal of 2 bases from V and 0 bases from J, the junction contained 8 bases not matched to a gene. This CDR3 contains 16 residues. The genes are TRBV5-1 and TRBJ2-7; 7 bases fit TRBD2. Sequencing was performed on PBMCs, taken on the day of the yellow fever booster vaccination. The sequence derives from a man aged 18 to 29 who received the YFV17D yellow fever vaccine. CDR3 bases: TGCGCCAGCAGCTTTCAGACTAGCCGAAGCTCCTACGAGCAGTACTTC. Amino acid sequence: CASSFQTSRSSYEQYF.